This entry lists 16 T cell receptor beta chains sequenced from one sample in a study of T cell responses to AZD1222 COVID-19 vaccine. TCRdb's copy holds only in-frame clones and misses some; the assay was immunoSEQ multiplex PCR. The sample shows around 140,000 clones, just over 90% of them seen only once. The input for sequencing was peripheral blood, taken 28 days after the second AZD1222 dose. These receptors originate from an adult who received the AZD1222 COVID-19 vaccine.

The chain combines TRBV18 with TRBJ2-3; D not resolved. Germline values: CDR1 KGHSH, CDR2 LQKENI. CDR3 size: 15 residues. With 1 base removed from V and 5 bases from J, the gap between germline ends came to 13 bases. The CDR3: CASSPRAPGKDTQYF. In nucleotides, the CDR3 is TGTGCCAGCTCACCACGGGCCCCAGGAAAAGATACGCAGTATTTT. Combining the CDR3 with reference TRBV18 and TRBJ2-3 gives the whole variable domain NAGVMQNPRHLVRRRGQEARLRCSPMKGHSHVYWYRQLPEEGLKFMVYLQKENIIDESGMPKERFSAEFPKEGPSILRIQQVVRGDSAAYFCASSPRAPGKDTQYFGPGTRLTVL.

This rearrangement joins TRBV3-1 (or the pseudogene TRBV3-2) to TRBJ2-6; tentatively, D is TRBD2 (5 bases). The CDR3 is 16 residues long. With 0 bases removed from V and 0 bases from J, the gap between germline ends came to 6 bases. Germline CDR1 reads LGHDT; CDR2 reads YNNKEL (reference sequence). This chain's CDR3 is CASSQDAGSGANVLTF. DNA of the CDR3: TGTGCCAGCAGCCAAGATGCGGGCTCTGGGGCCAACGTCCTGACTTTC.

This clone has a single count. The gene calls are TRBV29-1 and TRBJ1-5; D is undetermined. The CDR3 totals 13 residues. The germline V and J ends were trimmed by 5 bases and 6 bases, with 14 bases remaining between them. Germline values: CDR1 SQVTM, CDR2 ANQGSEA. CDR3 region: CSVQATEGQPQHF. CDR3 nucleotide sequence: TGCAGCGTTCAGGCCACAGAGGGTCAGCCCCAGCATTTT.

Only a few counts were recorded for this clone. The V and J genes are TRBV6-1 and TRBJ1-2; tentatively, D is TRBD1 (5 bases). Looked up from germline, CDR1 is MNHNS and CDR2 is SASEGT. Trimming left V 3 bases short and J 0 bases short, with 11 bases between. The CDR3 is 15 amino acids. The CDR3 DNA is TGTGCCAGCAGTGAGCTAGGGGCATCTAACTATGGCTACACCTTC. It is translated as CASSELGASNYGYTF.

This chain uses TRBV5-1 with TRBJ1-1; 7 bases are a match to TRBD1. Germline V gene lookup returns CDR1 SGHRS and CDR2 YFSETQ. V gave up 0 bases and J gave up 4 bases; unmatched junction bases: 3. The CDR3 totals 14 residues. CDR3 region: CASSLAGTATEAFF. DNA for the CDR3: TGCGCCAGCAGCTTGGCGGGGACAGCCACTGAAGCTTTCTTT.

The V gene is TRBV6-5, the J gene TRBJ2-7; no clear D gene. Germline CDR1 MNHEY, CDR2 SVGAGI. V was trimmed by 2 bases and J by 2 bases, leaving 7 bases between them. The length of the CDR3 is 13 residues. CDR3 sequence: CASSYASAYEQYF. CDR3 DNA: TGTGCCAGCAGTTACGCCAGTGCCTACGAGCAGTACTTC.

The chain recombines TRBV5-6 with TRBJ2-2, with 12 bases identical to TRBD1. CDR3 length: 15 residues. With V trimmed by 4 bases and J by 5 bases, 3 bases remained unmatched. The germline V gene encodes CDR1 SGHDT and CDR2 YYEEEE. This chain's CDR3 is CASSGTGGGTGELFF. The CDR3 DNA follows: TGTGCCAGCAGCGGGACAGGGGGCGGGACCGGGGAGCTGTTTTTT.

The CDR3 DNA follows: TGCGCCAGCAGCTTAGCGGGAGGAGTAGAGACCCAGTACTTC. The encoded protein is CASSLAGGVETQYF. This chain joins TRBV5-1 and TRBJ2-5, with 9 positions matching TRBD2. Losses at the gene ends were 2 bases for V and 4 bases for J; bases not matched to a gene: 3. The CDR3 extends over 14 amino acids. Per germline, CDR1 SGHRS and CDR2 YFSETQ.

The V gene is TRBV19, the J gene TRBJ1-2; D is unclear. Trimming shortened V by 3 bases and J by 5 bases, and 10 bases separated the two germline ends. Germline V gene sequence: CDR1 LNHDA, CDR2 SQIVND (reference sequence). The CDR3 length is 13 residues. Written as DNA, the CDR3 is TGTGCCAGTAGTATGGGTACAAGGTATGGCTACACCTTC. This translates into CASSMGTRYGYTF.

In this sample, this clone turned up once. J is TRBJ1-2 and V is TRBV7-8; 9 bases align to TRBD1. Germline CDR1 reads SGHVS; CDR2 reads FQNEAQ. V lost 3 bases to trimming and J lost 7 bases; unmatched junction nucleotides: 6. The CDR3 runs 14 residues. CDR3 sequence reads: CASSFGQGIGGYTF. As DNA, the CDR3 is TGTGCCAGCAGCTTCGGACAGGGGATCGGTGGCTACACCTTC.

V usage is TRBV29-1 and J usage is TRBJ2-2, with D possibly being TRBD1 (6 bases). The CDR3 extends over 14 amino acids. Trimming removed 7 bases from V and 3 bases from J, with 15 bases in between. CDR1 is SQVTM, CDR2 ANQGSEA, per germline. The CDR3 region is CSAVQGLDTGELFF. The DNA for the CDR3 is TGCAGCGCAGTACAGGGTCTCGACACCGGGGAGCTGTTTTTT.

This sequence joins TRBV5-1 and TRBJ1-2; D is perhaps TRBD1 (6 bases). Trimming pared 5 bases from V and 6 bases from J, leaving 14 bases between. The CDR3 covers 13 residues. Germline CDR1 SGHRS, CDR2 YFSETQ. CDR3 coding DNA: TGCGCCAGCAGTTATATAGGGGGGAATGGCTACACCTTC. Encoded protein: CASSYIGGNGYTF.

DNA for the CDR3: TGTGCCAGTAGTCCCCAGACAGGGGGAAGTGAGACCCAGTACTTC. Encoded protein: CASSPQTGGSETQYF. The genes are TRBV19 and TRBJ2-5; 9 bases line up with TRBD1. V lost 5 bases and J lost 5; bases outside the gene matches: 9. Germline CDR1 is LNHDA and CDR2 is SQIVND (reference sequence). The CDR3 spans 15 residues. Based on the CDR3 plus reference TRBV19 and TRBJ2-5, the full variable domain is DGGITQSPKYLFRKEGQNVTLSCEQNLNHDAMYWYRQDPGQGLRLIYYSQIVNDFQKGDIAEGYSVSREKKESFPLTVTSAQKNPTAFYLCASSPQTGGSETQYFGPGTRLLVL.

A remark on this clone: No DNA is shown, since the ends of the CDR3 on it are uncertain; the CDR3 is the one TCRdb lists. CDR3 protein: CASSILARENYGYTF. The chain combines TRBV19 with TRBJ1-2; the table names TRBD1, a call not compared with the DNA. The CDR3 region is 15 residues in length, termini included. From germline, CDR1 is LNHDA and CDR2 SQIVND (reference sequence).

The chain carries TRBV27 and TRBJ1-2; D possibly corresponds to TRBD1 (5 bases). Trimming removed 5 bases at V and 4 bases at J, with 29 bases between. The CDR3 extends over 19 amino acids. Looked up from germline, CDR1 is MNHEY and CDR2 is SMNVEV (reference sequence). In nucleotides, the CDR3 is TGTGCCAGCAGTCCTTACGTACTCACCCAACCGGGACGGCTCTATGGCTACACCTTC. Amino acids: CASSPYVLTQPGRLYGYTF.

The chain recombines TRBV6-5 with TRBJ2-2; a possible D gene is TRBD1 (6 bases). This CDR3 spans 16 amino acids. Trimming stripped 1 base from V and 0 bases from J, with 9 bases between. Germline-derived CDR1 and CDR2 are MNHEY and SVGAGI. In DNA form, the CDR3 reads TGTGCCAGCAGTTACTTTGGACAGCCGAACACCGGGGAGCTGTTTTTT. As protein: CASSYFGQPNTGELFF.